Included here is one TCR beta chain sequence, with context. Its antigen is undetermined. The sample belongs to a study of CXCR3-negative and CXCR3-positive naive CD8 T cells. Study-wide results and caveats: Upon cryopreservation, CXCR3 expression partially decreased, and most assays used fresh PBMCs.

The CDR3 covers 14 residues. The method, 5' RACE with UMI labels, was used to prepare the TRB cDNA libraries. No DNA is given; TCRdb re-called the 5' RACE reads and lists each CDR3 protein once. This specimen shows 20,000 to 25,000 distinct CDR3 sequences; the ten leading clones hold around 20%. The chain links TRBV12-3 or TRBV12-4 to TRBJ2-7; TCRdb proposes TRBD1, but this gene call is untestable without DNA. The TCR was taken from a human donor in good health. Some clones in this sample may be carry-over from other donors' samples. Sequenced material: memory CD8+ T cells from blood. The CDR3 spells CASSLGLAPYEQYF.